The clone carrying this T cell receptor beta chain is judged medium-sized. Antigen specificity is unknown. Alpha and beta constant-region primers primed reverse transcription of around 540 ng RNA. Alpha and beta chain libraries were made separately by chain-specific third strand synthesis with multiplexing indices. Second strand synthesis was primed from the SP2 site. TCRdb fed the 5' RACE reads into MiXCR, producing one record per CDR3 protein. The table records about 4,600 distinct CDR3 sequences, 5.5% of them present only once. These data originate in a study of HIV-infected patients and healthy controls. Study results and limitations: During therapy, HIV-associated CDR3s fell significantly in frequency, while CMV-associated CDR3s did not change significantly. In healthy controls, MAIT alpha CDR3s were common; in HIV+ repertoires, severely depleted. The diversity differences were not explained by slight age and sex differences between study cohorts.

Antiretroviral therapy had run roughly three months, about 14 weeks, before follow-up blood collection. Whole blood was used without fractionation, so all unsorted peripheral T cells were included. The TCR comes from an adult with HIV infection. The starting material was blood, obtained during antiretroviral therapy.

CDR3 bases: TGTGCCAGCAGTCGGCGACTCTACAATGAGCAGTTCTTC. This gives the protein CASSRRLYNEQFF. V is TRBV6-5 and J is TRBJ2-1; D gene unclear. With 5 bases removed from V and 3 bases from J, the gap between germline ends came to 8 bases. Germline V gene sequence: CDR1 MNHEY, CDR2 SVGAGI. The CDR3 has 13 residues.